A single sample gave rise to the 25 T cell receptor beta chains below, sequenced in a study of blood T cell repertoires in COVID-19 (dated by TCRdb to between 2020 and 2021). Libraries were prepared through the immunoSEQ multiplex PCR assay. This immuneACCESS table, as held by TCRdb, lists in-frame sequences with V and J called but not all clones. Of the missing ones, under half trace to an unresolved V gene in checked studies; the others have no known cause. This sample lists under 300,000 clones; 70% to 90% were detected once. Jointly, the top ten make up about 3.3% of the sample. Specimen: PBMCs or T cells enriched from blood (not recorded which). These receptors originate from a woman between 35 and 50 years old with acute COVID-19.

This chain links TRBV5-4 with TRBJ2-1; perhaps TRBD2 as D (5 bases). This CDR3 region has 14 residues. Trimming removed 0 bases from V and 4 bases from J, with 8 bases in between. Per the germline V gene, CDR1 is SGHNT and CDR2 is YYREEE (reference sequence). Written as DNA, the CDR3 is TGTGCCAGCAGCTTGGGAGCGGAGTACAATGAGCAGTTCTTC. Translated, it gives CASSLGAEYNEQFF.

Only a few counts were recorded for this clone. The CDR3 DNA follows: TGTGCCAGCAGCTTAGCGGCTAGCGGGGTTCTAGGCGAGCAGTACTTC. Residues: CASSLAASGVLGEQYF. The chain links TRBV11-2 to TRBJ2-7; 9 bases match TRBD2. V shed 1 base and J 6 bases; nucleotides not matched to a gene: 10. This CDR3 is built from 16 residues. Germline CDR1 SGHAT, CDR2 FQNNGV.

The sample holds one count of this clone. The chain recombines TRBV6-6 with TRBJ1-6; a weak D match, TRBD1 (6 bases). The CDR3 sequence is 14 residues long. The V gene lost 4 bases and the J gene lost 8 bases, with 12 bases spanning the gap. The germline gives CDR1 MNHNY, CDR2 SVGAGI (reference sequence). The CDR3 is CASSFGDTDSPLHF. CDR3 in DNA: TGTGCCAGCAGTTTCGGGGACACCGATTCACCCCTCCACTTT.

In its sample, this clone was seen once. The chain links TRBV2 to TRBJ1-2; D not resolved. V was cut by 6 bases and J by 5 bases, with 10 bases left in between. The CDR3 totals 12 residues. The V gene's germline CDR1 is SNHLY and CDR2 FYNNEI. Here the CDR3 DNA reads TGTGCCAGCAGAGAACCCGGGTATGGCTACACCTTC. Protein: CASREPGYGYTF.

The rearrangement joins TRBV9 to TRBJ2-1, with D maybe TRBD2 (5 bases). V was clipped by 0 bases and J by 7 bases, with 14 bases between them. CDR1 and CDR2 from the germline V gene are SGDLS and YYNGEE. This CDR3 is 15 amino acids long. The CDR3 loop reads CASSVGSGRSNEQFF. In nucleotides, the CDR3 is TGTGCCAGCAGCGTAGGGAGCGGCCGATCTAATGAGCAGTTCTTC.

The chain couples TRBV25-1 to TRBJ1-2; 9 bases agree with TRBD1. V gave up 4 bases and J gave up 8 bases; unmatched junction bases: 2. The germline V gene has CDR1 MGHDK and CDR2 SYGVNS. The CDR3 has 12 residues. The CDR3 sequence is CASSVTGGGYTF. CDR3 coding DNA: TGTGCCAGCAGTGTCACAGGGGGCGGCTACACCTTC.

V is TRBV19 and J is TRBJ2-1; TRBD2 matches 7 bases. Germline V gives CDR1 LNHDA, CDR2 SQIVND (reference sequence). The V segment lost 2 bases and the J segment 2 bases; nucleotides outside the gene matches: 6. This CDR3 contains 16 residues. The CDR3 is CASSIMAGVPYNEQFF. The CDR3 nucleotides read TGTGCCAGTAGTATAATGGCGGGAGTCCCCTACAATGAGCAGTTCTTC.

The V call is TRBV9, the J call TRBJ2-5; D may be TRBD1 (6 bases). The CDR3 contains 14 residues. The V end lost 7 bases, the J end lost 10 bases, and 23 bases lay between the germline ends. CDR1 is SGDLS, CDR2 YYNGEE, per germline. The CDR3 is CASALDSGASDQYF. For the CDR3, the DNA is TGTGCCAGCGCCTTGGACAGTGGGGCAAGTGACCAGTACTTC.

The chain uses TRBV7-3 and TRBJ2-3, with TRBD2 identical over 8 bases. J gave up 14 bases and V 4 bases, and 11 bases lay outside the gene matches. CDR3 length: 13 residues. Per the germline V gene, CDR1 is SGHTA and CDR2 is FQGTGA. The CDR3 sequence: CASSSKSGSSVYF. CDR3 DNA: TGTGCCAGCAGCTCTAAAAGCGGGAGTTCTGTGTATTTT.

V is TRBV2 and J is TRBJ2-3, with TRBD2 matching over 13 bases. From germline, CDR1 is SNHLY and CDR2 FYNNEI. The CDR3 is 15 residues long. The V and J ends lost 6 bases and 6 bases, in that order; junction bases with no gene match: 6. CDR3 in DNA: TGTGCCAGCAGCGGGACTAGCGGGATCGCGGATACGCAGTATTTT. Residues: CASSGTSGIADTQYF.

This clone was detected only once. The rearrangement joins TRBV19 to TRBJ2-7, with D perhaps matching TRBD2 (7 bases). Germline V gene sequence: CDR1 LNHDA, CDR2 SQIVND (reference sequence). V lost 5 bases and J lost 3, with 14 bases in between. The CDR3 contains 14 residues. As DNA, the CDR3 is TGTGCCAGTAGTTACAGGGAGCGGGGCTACGAGCAGTACTTC. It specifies CASSYRERGYEQYF.

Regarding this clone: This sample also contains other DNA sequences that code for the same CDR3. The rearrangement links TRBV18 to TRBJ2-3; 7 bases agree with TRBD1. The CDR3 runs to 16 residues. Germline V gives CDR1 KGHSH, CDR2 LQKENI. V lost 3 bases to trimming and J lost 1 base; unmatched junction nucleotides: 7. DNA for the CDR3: TGTGCCAGCTCACCGCCCAACAGGGGCGGCACAGATACGCAGTATTTT. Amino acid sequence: CASSPPNRGGTDTQYF.

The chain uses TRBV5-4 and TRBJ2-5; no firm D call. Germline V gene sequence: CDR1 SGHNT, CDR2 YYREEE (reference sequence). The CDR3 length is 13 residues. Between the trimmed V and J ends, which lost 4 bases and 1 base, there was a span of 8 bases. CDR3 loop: CASSADIQETQYF. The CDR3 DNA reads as TGTGCCAGCAGCGCAGACATCCAAGAGACCCAGTACTTC.

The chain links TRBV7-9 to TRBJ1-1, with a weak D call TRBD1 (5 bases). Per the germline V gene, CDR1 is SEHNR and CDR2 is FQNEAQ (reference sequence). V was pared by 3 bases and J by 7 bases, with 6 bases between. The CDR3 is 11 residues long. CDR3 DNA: TGTGCCAGCAGCTTCCAGGGTGAAGCTTTCTTT. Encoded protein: CASSFQGEAFF.

The CDR3, as DNA: TGCAGCGTCGACTCCGGGACAGGGGTCGAAAAACTGTTTTTT. Amino acid sequence: CSVDSGTGVEKLFF. The V and J genes are TRBV29-1 and TRBJ1-4, with 10 bases that match TRBD1. The J segment lost 8 bases and the V segment lost 6 bases, leaving 9 bases of the junction unmatched. The CDR3 is 14 amino acids. Germline CDR1 SQVTM, CDR2 ANQGSEA.

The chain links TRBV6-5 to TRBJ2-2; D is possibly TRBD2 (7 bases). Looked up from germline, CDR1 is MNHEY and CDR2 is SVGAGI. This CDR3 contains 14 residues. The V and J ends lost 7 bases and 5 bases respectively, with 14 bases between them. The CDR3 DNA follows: TGTGCCAGCACCCCTGGGAGGGGGACCGGGGAGCTGTTTTTT. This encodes CASTPGRGTGELFF.

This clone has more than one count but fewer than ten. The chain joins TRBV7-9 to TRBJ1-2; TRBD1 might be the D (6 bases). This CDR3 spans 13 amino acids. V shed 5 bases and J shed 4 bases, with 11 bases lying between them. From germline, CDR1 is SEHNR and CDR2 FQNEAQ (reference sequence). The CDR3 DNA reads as TGTGCCAGCAGCCCCACAGGGATCTATGGCTACACCTTC. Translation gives CASSPTGIYGYTF.

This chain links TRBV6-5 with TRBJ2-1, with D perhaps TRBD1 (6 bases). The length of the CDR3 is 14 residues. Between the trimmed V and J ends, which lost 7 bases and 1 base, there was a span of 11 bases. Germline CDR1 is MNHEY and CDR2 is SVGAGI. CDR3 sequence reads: CASTGAGSYNEQFF. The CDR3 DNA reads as TGTGCCAGCACAGGGGCAGGGTCCTACAATGAGCAGTTCTTC.

CDR3 in DNA: TGTGCCAGCAGCTTAGAGCGGGAGGTCAACGAGCAGTACTTC. This gives the protein CASSLEREVNEQYF. This rearrangement joins TRBV7-8 to TRBJ2-7, with 9 nucleotides matching TRBD2. Per germline, CDR1 SGHVS and CDR2 FQNEAQ. CDR3 length: 14 residues. V shed 1 base and J 5 bases; nucleotides not matched to a gene: 3.

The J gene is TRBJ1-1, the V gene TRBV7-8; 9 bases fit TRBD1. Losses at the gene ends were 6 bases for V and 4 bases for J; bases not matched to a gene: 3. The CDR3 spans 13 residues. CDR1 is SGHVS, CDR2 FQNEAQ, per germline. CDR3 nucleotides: TGTGCCAGCAGATCGACAGGGGGCACTGAAGCTTTCTTT. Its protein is CASRSTGGTEAFF.

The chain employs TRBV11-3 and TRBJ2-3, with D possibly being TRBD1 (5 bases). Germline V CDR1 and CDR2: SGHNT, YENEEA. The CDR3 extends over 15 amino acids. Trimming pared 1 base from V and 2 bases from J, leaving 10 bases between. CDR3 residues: CASSLGGRNTDTQYF. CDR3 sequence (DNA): TGTGCCAGCAGCTTAGGGGGCAGAAACACAGATACGCAGTATTTT.

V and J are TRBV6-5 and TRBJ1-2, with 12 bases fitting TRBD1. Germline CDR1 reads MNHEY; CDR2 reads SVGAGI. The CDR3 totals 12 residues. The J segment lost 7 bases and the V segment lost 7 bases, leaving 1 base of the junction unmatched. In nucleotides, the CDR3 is TGTGCCAGCATGGGACAGGGGGCTGGCTACACCTTC. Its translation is CASMGQGAGYTF.

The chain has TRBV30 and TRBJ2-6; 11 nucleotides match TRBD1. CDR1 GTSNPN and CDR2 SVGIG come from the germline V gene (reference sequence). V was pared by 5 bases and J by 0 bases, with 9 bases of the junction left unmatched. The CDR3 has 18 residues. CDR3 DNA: TGTGCCTGGGGGAGATCCGGGACAGGGGGCTCTGGGGCCAACGTCCTGACTTTC. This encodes CAWGRSGTGGSGANVLTF.

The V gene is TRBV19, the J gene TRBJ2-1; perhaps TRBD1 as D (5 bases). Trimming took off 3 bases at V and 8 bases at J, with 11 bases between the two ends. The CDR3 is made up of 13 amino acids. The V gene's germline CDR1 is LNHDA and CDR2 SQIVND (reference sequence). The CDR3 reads CASSIARVDEQFF. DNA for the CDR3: TGTGCCAGTAGTATTGCCAGGGTAGATGAGCAGTTCTTC.

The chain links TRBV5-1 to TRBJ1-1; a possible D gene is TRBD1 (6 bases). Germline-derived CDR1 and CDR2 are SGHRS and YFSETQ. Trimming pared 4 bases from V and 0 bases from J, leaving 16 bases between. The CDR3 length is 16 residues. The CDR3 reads CASSPRTESMNTEAFF. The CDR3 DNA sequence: TGCGCCAGCAGCCCTAGGACAGAATCGATGAACACTGAAGCTTTCTTT.